This TCR beta chain was found in a study of regulatory T cells in long-lasting Graves disease. General study findings and limits: Persistent patients shared more public clonotypes (about 2,600) than new patients (just under 1,000).

As regards this clonotype: Antigen unknown.

Regarding time point: newly diagnosed GD, antithyroid drugs for less than 3 months. Scientists built the TCR library using RNA that was extracted from PBMCs. V lost 0 bases, J lost 5 bases, and 10 bases lay in between. This CDR3 spans 13 amino acids. Germline CDR1 DFQATT, CDR2 SNEGSKA (reference sequence). Arm-PCR of CDR3 regions and iRepertoire HTBI primers were used to build TCR beta libraries. TCRdb reprocessed the multiplex PCR reads with MiXCR, giving one entry per CDR3 protein. The sample yields hundreds of thousands of distinct CDR3 sequences, 16% seen once. The same specimen was also included in a second study, on T cells in Graves' hyperthyroidism and ophthalmopathy.

The sample was peripheral blood mononuclear cells (PBMCs), taken at new diagnosis, from a patient treated with antithyroid drugs. This sequence joins TRBV20-1 and TRBJ1-1, with D unresolved. The clonotype was recovered from a woman under 40 with Graves disease. In DNA, the CDR3 is TGCAGTGCTAGAGAAGGGTCGACAACTGAAGCTTTCTTT. Translated: CSAREGSTTEAFF.